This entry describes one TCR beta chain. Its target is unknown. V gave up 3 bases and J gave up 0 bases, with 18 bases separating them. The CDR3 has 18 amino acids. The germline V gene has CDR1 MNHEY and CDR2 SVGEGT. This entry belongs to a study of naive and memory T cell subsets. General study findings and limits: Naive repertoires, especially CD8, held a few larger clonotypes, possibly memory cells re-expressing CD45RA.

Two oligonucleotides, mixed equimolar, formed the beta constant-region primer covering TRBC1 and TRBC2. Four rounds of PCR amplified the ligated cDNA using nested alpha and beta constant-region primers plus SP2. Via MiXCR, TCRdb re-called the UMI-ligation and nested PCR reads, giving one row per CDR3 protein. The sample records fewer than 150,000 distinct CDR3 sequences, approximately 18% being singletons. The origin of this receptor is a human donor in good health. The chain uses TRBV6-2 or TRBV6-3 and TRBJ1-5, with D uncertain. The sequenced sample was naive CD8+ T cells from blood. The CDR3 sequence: CASSYDTITDYSNQPQHF. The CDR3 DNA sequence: TGTGCCAGCAGTTATGATACGATAACAGACTATAGCAATCAGCCCCAGCATTTT.